What follows is one T cell receptor (beta chain) and its context. What it recognizes is unknown. Trimming took off 3 bases at V and 10 bases at J, with 9 bases between the two ends. CDR1 is DFQATT, CDR2 SNEGSKA, per germline (reference sequence). The CDR3 extends over 11 amino acids. These data come from a study of cytomegalovirus exposure and HLA in healthy donors. PCR amplification relied on 60 Vbeta primers (plus 13 Jbeta primers). Method: immunoSEQ multiplex PCR; TCRdb's copy keeps in-frame clones and lacks some. The table includes under 110,000 clones, about 75% detected once. Study-wide results and caveats: A later analysis linked a missense DCLRE1C variant to TCR beta V- and J-gene trimming.

The chain uses TRBV20-1 and TRBJ1-4; no clear D gene. The specimen sequenced was PBMCs. The source is a man aged 45 to 65 in good health and CMV-seronegative. The CDR3 spells CSASGSAKLFF. Written as DNA, the CDR3 is TGCAGTGCTAGTGGCAGCGCAAAACTGTTTTTT.